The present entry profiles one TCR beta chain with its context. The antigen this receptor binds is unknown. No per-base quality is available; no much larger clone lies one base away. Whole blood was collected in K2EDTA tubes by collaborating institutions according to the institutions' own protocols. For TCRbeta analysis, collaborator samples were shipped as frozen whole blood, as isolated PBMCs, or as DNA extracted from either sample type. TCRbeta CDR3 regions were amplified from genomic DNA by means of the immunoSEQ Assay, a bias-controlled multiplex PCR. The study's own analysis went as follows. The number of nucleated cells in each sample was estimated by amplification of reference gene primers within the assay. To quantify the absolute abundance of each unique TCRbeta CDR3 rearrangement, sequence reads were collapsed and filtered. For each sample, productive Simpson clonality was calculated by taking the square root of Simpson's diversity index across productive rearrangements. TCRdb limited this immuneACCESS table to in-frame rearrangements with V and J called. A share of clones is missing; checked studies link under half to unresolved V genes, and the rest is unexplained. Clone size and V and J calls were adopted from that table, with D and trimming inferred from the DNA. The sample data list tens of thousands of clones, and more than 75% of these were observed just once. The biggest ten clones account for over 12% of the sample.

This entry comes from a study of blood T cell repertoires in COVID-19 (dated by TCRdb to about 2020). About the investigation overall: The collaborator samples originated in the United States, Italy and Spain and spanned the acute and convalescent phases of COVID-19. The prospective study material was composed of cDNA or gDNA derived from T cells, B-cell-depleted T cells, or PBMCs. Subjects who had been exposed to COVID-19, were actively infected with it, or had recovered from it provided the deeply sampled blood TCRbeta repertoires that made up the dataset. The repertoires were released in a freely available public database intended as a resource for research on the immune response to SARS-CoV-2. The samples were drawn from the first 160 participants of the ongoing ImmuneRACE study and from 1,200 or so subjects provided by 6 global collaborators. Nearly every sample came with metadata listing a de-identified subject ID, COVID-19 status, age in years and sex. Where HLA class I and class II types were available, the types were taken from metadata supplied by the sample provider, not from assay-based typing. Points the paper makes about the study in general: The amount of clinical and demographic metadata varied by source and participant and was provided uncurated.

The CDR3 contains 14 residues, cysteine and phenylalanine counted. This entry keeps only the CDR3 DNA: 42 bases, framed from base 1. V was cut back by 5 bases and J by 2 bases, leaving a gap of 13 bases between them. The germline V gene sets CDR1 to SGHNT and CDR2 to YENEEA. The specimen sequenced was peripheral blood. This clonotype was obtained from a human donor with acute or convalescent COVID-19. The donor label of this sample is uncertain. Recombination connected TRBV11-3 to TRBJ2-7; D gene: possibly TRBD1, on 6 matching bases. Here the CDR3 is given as CASSTTQGPYEQYF. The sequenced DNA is TGTGCCAGCAGCACAACACAGGGTCCCTACGAGCAGTACTTC.